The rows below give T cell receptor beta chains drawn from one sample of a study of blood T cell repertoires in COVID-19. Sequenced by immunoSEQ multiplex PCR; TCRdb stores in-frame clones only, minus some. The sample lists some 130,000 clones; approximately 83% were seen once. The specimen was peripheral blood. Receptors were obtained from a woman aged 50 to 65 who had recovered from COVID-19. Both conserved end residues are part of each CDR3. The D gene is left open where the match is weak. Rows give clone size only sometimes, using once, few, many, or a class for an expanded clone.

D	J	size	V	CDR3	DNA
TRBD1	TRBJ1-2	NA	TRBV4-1	CASSQDPGQGFGYTF	TGCGCCAGCAGCCAGGATCCGGGACAGGGCTTTGGCTACACCTTC
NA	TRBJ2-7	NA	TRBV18	CASSNNQGTYEQYF	TGTGCCAGCTCCAATAACCAGGGCACCTACGAGCAGTACTTC
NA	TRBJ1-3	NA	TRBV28	CASTGGVISGNTIYF	TGTGCCAGCACTGGGGGGGTGATCTCTGGAAACACCATATATTTT
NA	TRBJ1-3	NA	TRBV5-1	CASSLVSGGGNTIYF	TGCGCCAGCAGCTTGGTGTCGGGGGGCGGAAACACCATATATTTT
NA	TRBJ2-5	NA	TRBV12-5	CASGEGGAETQYF	TGTGCTAGTGGGGAAGGGGGAGCAGAGACCCAGTACTTC
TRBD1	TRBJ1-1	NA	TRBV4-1	CASSPGQGFTEAFF	TGCGCCAGCAGCCCGGGACAGGGCTTCACTGAAGCTTTCTTT
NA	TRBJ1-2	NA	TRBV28	CASRTTSNYGYTF	TGTGCCAGCAGGACAACAAGTAACTATGGCTACACCTTC
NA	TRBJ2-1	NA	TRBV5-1	CASSFLAASSYNEQFF	TGCGCCAGCAGCTTTCTCGCGGCCAGCTCCTACAATGAGCAGTTCTTC
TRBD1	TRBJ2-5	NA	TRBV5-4	CASSSSGTGRETQYF	TGTGCCAGCAGTTCGTCCGGGACAGGGAGAGAGACCCAGTACTTC
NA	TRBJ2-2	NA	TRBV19	CASSTPPDRLNTGELFF	TGTGCCAGTAGTACACCCCCGGACAGATTAAACACCGGGGAGCTGTTTTTT
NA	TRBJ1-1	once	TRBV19	CASSILPDGSWTEAFF	TGTGCCAGTAGTATCTTACCCGATGGGAGTTGGACTGAAGCTTTCTTT
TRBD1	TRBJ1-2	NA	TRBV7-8	CASSLVVGIGDRGYGYTF	TGTGCCAGCAGCTTAGTAGTTGGAATTGGCGACAGGGGCTATGGCTACACCTTC
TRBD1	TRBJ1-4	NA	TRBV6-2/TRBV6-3	CASSYWKGQGDEKLFF	TGTGCCAGCAGTTACTGGAAAGGACAGGGGGATGAAAAACTGTTTTTT
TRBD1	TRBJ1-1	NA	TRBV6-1	CASSEDRTNTEAFF	TGTGCCAGCAGTGAGGACAGGACCAACACTGAAGCTTTCTTT
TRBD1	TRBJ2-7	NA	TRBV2	CASSRGTGERSYEQYF	TGTGCCAGCAGCCGTGGGACAGGGGAGAGGTCCTACGAGCAGTACTTC
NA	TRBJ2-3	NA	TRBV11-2	CASSLGLRTPTDTQYF	TGTGCCAGCAGCTTAGGCCTAAGGACACCCACAGATACGCAGTATTTT
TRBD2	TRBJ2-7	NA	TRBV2	CASSLGLAASYEQYF	TGTGCCAGCAGTCTGGGACTAGCGGCCTCCTACGAGCAGTACTTC
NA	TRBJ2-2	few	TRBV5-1	CASSLTAGGQGGELFF	TGCGCCAGCAGCTTGACCGCGGGCGGTCAAGGCGGGGAGCTGTTTTTT
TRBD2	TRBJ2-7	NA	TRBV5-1	CASSFQTSVTEQYF	TGCGCCAGCAGCTTTCAGACTAGCGTCACCGAGCAGTACTTC
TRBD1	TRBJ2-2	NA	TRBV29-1	CSVHPPGGVTGELFF	TGCAGCGTTCACCCCCCAGGGGGTGTCACCGGGGAGCTGTTTTTT
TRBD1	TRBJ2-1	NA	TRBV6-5	CASSYSNRGYNEQFF	TGTGCCAGCAGTTACTCGAACAGGGGTTACAATGAGCAGTTCTTC
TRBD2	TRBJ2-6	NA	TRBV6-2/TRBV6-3	CASSYSKGLASSGANVLTF	TGTGCCAGCAGTTACTCAAAAGGACTAGCGAGCTCTGGGGCCAACGTCCTGACTTTC
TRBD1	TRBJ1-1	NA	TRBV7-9	CASSQTGDTEAFF	TGTGCCAGCAGCCAGACAGGGGACACTGAAGCTTTCTTT
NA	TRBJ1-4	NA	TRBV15	CATSRGRSLNEKLFF	TGTGCCACCAGCAGAGGAAGGAGTCTAAATGAAAAACTGTTTTTT
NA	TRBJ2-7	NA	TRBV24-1	CATSDLWQRNFYEQYF	TGTGCCACCAGTGATTTGTGGCAGAGGAACTTCTACGAGCAGTACTTC
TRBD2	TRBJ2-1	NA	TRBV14	CASSQEWGLDDEQFF	TGTGCCAGCAGCCAAGAGTGGGGACTAGACGATGAGCAGTTCTTC
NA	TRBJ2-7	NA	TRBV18	CASSPLQGYEQYF	TGTGCCAGCTCACCATTGCAGGGCTACGAGCAGTACTTC
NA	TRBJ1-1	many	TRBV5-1	CASSLQLNTEAFF	TGCGCCAGCAGCTTGCAGTTGAACACTGAAGCTTTCTTT
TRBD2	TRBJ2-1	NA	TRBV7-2	CASSFSGRDSDEQFF	TGTGCCAGCAGCTTTAGCGGGAGGGATTCAGATGAGCAGTTCTTC
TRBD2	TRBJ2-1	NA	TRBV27	CASSSIAGVNEQFF	TGTGCCAGCAGTTCGATAGCGGGGGTTAATGAGCAGTTCTTC
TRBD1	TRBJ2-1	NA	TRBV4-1	CASSQGYRGGNEQFF	TGCGCCAGCAGCCAGGGGTACAGGGGCGGCAATGAGCAGTTCTTC
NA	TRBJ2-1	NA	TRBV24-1	CATSDLIQGKGDEQFF	TGTGCCACCAGTGACCTAATCCAGGGAAAGGGGGATGAGCAGTTCTTC
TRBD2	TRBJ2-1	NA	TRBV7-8	CASSLVTGAGEGIDEQFF	TGTGCCAGCAGCTTAGTTACTGGAGCGGGAGAGGGCATCGATGAGCAGTTCTTC
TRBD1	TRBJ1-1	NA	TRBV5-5	CASSPGQGRSNTEAFF	TGTGCCAGCAGCCCGGGACAGGGCCGATCCAACACTGAAGCTTTCTTT
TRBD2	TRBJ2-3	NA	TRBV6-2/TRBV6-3	CASSFLGLEGADTQYF	TGTGCCAGCAGTTTTCTGGGACTAGAAGGGGCAGATACGCAGTATTTT
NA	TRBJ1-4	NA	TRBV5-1	CASSSRGGGMANEKLFF	TGCGCCAGCAGCTCCCGGGGAGGGGGAATGGCTAATGAAAAACTGTTTTTT
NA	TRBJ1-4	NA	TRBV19	CASKGQTNEKLFF	TGTGCCAGTAAGGGGCAAACTAATGAAAAACTGTTTTTT
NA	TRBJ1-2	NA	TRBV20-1	CSALRGDGYTF	TGCAGCGCATTACGCGGGGATGGCTACACCTTC
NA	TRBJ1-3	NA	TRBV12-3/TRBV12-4	CASSPSGGSTIYF	TGTGCCAGCAGTCCCTCGGGAGGGAGCACCATATATTTT
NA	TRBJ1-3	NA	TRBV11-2	CASSPISRVNTIYF	TGTGCCAGCAGCCCGATATCCAGGGTAAACACCATATATTTT